Below, one TCR beta chain is given with its context. The data were obtained in a study of blood T cell repertoires in COVID-19. Overall study context: The cDNA or gDNA used as material had been derived from T cells, B-cell-depleted T cells, or PBMCs.

CDR1 and CDR2 from the germline V gene are SGHNT and YENEEA. This CDR3 has 16 residues. Trimming removed 4 bases from V and 4 bases from J; junction bases left unmatched: 5. Produced via immunoSEQ multiplex PCR; TCRdb's table is partial and in-frame only. The sample records 200,000 to 250,000 clones, approximately 86% being singletons. V and J are TRBV11-3 and TRBJ2-7; 15 positions match TRBD2. This receptor was identified in a man aged 18 to 35 with active or convalescent COVID-19. The sequenced sample consisted of peripheral blood. For the CDR3, the DNA is TGTGCCAGCAGCTCTGGTGGGACTAGCGGGGGGTACGAGCAGTACTTC. Its protein product is CASSSGGTSGGYEQYF.